A selection of T cell receptor beta chains follows, all from one sample in a study of blood T cells in healthy people across ages. Each CDR3 protein is one row after TCRdb ran MiXCR on the 5' RACE reads. The sample records 650,000 to 1,000,000 distinct CDR3 sequences, under 40% being singletons. The sample was blood. Source of these receptors: a man between 18 and 29 years old in good health. Each CDR3 is given with its conserved first and last residue. A D gene is named only where the DNA matches it firmly. The size field is filled for only some rows; it gives once, few, many or a size class.

clone_size d_call j_call v_call cdr3_nt cdr3_aa
few - TRBJ2-3 TRBV5-4 TGTGCCAGCGGGTCCGGGGTTCGAACTAGCACAGATACGCAGTATTTT CASGSGVRTSTDTQYF
once - TRBJ2-2 TRBV2 TGTGCCAGCAATGGGGCAGCGAACACCGGGGAGCTGTTTTTT CASNGAANTGELFF
few - TRBJ1-1 TRBV4-3 TGCGCCAGCAGCCAAGTTGAGGAGGGTGAAGCTTTCTTT CASSQVEEGEAFF
few - TRBJ1-2 TRBV12-3/TRBV12-4 TGTGCCTGCAGTCCAACGGGGCCCGTGGGCTACACCTTC CACSPTGPVGYTF
many - TRBJ2-7 TRBV10-3 TGTGCCATCAGCGTTACTAGTGGAGCCGAGCAGTACTTC CAISVTSGAEQYF
- - TRBJ2-2 TRBV7-3 TGTGCCAGCAGCCCCCCGGAGGGGACGAACACCGGGGAGCTGTTTTTT CASSPPEGTNTGELFF
few TRBD1 TRBJ1-1 TRBV12-3/TRBV12-4 TGTGCCAGCAGTCCCCTCAGGGGGCCCCAGAACACTGAAGCTTTCTTT CASSPLRGPQNTEAFF
few - TRBJ2-7 TRBV7-3 TGTGCCAGCAGCTTAACGCCTGAATCGGCCGCCGAGCAGTACTTC CASSLTPESAAEQYF
- - TRBJ1-2 TRBV7-2 TGTGCCAGCAGCTTAGCGGCGGGAGGGTTTAAGGGGGATGGCTACACCTTC CASSLAAGGFKGDGYTF
many TRBD1 TRBJ2-3 TRBV5-1 TGCGCCAGCAGCTTTACCGGGACAGGGCGTTCTAGCACAGATACGCAGTATTTT CASSFTGTGRSSTDTQYF
- - TRBJ1-1 TRBV28 TGTGCCAGCAGTTCCCGTTGGGGGGTTCTGGACACTGAAGCTTTCTTT CASSSRWGVLDTEAFF
- - TRBJ2-1 TRBV11-1 TGTGCCAGCAGCTTAGTAATCAATGAGCAGTTCTTC CASSLVINEQFF
- TRBD2 TRBJ2-1 TRBV2 TGTGCCAGCAGTGTGTTGCGGGAGAATGAGCAGTTCTTC CASSVLRENEQFF
- TRBD1 TRBJ1-2 TRBV5-1 TGCGCCAGCACCCCGACAGGGGGTAATGGCTACACCTTC CASTPTGGNGYTF
- - TRBJ2-2 TRBV7-7 TGTGCTAGCACTTCCGGGCCGAACACCGGGGAGCTGTTTTTT CASTSGPNTGELFF
- - TRBJ1-5 TRBV15 TGTGCCACCAGCAGAGAAGCGGATCAGCCCCAGCATTTT CATSREADQPQHF
- - TRBJ1-1 TRBV7-8 TGTGCCAGCAGCTTAGCCCGGGTGCCATTGAACACTGAAGCTTTCTTT CASSLARVPLNTEAFF
- TRBD1 TRBJ2-3 TRBV6-5 TGTGCCAGCAGGCCGACAGGGGGTCGTTTACCAGATACGCAGTATTTT CASRPTGGRLPDTQYF
- TRBD1 TRBJ1-4 TRBV29-1 TGCAGCGTCGTCGGACAGGGCAGTAATGAAAAACTGTTTTTT CSVVGQGSNEKLFF
- TRBD1 TRBJ1-2 TRBV12-3/TRBV12-4 TGTGCCAGCAGTCGGATGAGGACAGGGGAGAGTTACACCTTC CASSRMRTGESYTF
- TRBD2 TRBJ2-1 TRBV19 TGTGCCAGTAGCCACTCCCGGGGGGGGTCCTACAATGAGCAGTTCTTC CASSHSRGGSYNEQFF
many TRBD1 TRBJ2-3 TRBV5-1 TGCGCCAGCAGCCTCGACGGGACAGGGGATACAGATACGCAGTATTTT CASSLDGTGDTDTQYF
few TRBD2 TRBJ2-7 TRBV7-9 TGTGCCCTTGGGGCGGGGGCCTACGAGCAGTACTTC CALGAGAYEQYF
- - TRBJ2-3 TRBV7-2 TGTGCCAGCAGCTGCCCAACCAGACAGGTTTTCACAGATACGCAGTATTTT CASSCPTRQVFTDTQYF
- - TRBJ2-1 TRBV5-5 TGTGCCAGCAGCCCGACCGAGACTCCCTACAATGAGCAGTTCTTC CASSPTETPYNEQFF
few - TRBJ1-2 TRBV7-2 TGTGCCAGCAGCTTAGTGGGGGAATACAGCAACTATGGCTACACCTTC CASSLVGEYSNYGYTF
- - TRBJ2-1 TRBV10-3 TGTGCCATCAGTGAGCGCCAGGAACTCTACAATGAGCAGTTCTTC CAISERQELYNEQFF
few - TRBJ2-3 TRBV20-1 TGCAGTGCTACGGGAAGCACAGATACGCAGTATTTT CSATGSTDTQYF
- - TRBJ1-1 TRBV20-1 TGCAGTGCTAGACCTCCCCTGGGGGGGGCGAACACTGAAGCTTTCTTT CSARPPLGGANTEAFF